This entry features one T cell receptor (beta chain) sequence. The source of the sample is a study of shared clonotypes between healthy human individuals. The germline CDR1 and CDR2 sequences are SGHRS and YFSETQ. This CDR3 region has 14 residues. The junction had 9 bases not matched to a gene; V was cut back by 4 bases and J by 8 bases. Some clones are missing from TCRdb's copy, which holds only in-frame ones; the method was immunoSEQ multiplex PCR. The sample contains 330,000 or so clones, roughly 70% of which appear only once. The specimen sequenced was memory CD4+ T cells sorted from blood. Subset given: CD45RA-negative fraction. The rearrangement joins TRBV5-1 to TRBJ1-2; TRBD1 matches 9 bases. This clonotype originated in a man under 40 in good health. DNA of the CDR3: TGCGCCAGCAGCCCTGGGACAGGGACAAGGGGCTACACCTTC. As protein: CASSPGTGTRGYTF.